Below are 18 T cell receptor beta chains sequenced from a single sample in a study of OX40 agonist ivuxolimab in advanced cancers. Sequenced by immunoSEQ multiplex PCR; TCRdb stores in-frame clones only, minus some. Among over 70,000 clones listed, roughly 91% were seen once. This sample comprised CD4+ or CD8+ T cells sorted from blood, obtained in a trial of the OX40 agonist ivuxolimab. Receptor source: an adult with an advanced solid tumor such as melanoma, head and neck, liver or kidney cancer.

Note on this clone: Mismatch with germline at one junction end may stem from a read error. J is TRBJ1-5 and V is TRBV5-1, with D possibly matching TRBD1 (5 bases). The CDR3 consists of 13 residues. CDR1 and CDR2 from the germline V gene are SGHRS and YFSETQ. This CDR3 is CASSLGVGQPQHF. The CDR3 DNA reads TGCGCCAGCAGTTTGGGGGTTGGTCAGCCCCAGCATTTT.

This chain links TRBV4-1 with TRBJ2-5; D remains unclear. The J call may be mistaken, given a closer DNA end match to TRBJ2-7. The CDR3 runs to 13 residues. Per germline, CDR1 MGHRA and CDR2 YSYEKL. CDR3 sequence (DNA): TGCGCCAGCAGCCAAACTGACTTCTACGAGCAGTACTTC. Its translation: CASSQTDFYEQYF.

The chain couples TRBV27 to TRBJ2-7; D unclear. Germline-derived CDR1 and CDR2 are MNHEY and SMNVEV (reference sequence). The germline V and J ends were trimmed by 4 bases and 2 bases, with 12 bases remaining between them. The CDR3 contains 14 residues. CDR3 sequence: CASSSELGPYEQYF. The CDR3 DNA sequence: TGTGCCAGCAGTTCAGAACTCGGACCCTACGAGCAGTACTTC.

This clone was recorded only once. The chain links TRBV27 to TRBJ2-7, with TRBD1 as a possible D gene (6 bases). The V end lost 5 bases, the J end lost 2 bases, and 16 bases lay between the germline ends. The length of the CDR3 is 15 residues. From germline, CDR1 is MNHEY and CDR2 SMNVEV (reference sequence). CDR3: CASSPPNGGPYEQYF. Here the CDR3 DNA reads TGTGCCAGCAGTCCCCCAAATGGGGGCCCCTACGAGCAGTACTTC.

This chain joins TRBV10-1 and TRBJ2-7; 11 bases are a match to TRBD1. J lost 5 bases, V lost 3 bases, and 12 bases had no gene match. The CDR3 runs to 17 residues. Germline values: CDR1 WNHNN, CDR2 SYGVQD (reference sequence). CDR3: CASSDHPGQGALNEQYF. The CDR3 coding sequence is TGCGCCAGCAGTGACCACCCCGGACAGGGGGCTTTAAACGAGCAGTACTTC.

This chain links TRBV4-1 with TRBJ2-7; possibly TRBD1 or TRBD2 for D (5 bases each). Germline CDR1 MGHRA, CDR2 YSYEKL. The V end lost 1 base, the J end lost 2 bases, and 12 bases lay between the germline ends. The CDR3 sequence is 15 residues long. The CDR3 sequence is CASSQGSGATYEQYF. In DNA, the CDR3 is TGCGCCAGCAGCCAAGGGTCCGGGGCGACCTACGAGCAGTACTTC.

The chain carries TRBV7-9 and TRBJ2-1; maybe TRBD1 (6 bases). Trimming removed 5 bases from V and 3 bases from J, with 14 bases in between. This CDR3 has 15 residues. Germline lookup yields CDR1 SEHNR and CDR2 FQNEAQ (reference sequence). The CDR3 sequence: CASSQGTYNYNEQFF. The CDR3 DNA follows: TGTGCCAGCAGCCAGGGGACCTATAACTACAATGAGCAGTTCTTC.

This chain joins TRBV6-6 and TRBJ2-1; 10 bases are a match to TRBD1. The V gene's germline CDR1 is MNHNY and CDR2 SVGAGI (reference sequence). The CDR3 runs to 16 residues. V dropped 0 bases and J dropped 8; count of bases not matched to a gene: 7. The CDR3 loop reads CASSYSPGTGADEQFF. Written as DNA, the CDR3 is TGTGCCAGCAGTTACTCGCCCGGGACAGGGGCAGATGAGCAGTTCTTC.

CDR3 DNA sequence: TGCAGCGTTGGAGGGGACCCCTTAGGTGCTGAAGCTTTCTTT. This gives the protein CSVGGDPLGAEAFF. The chain couples TRBV29-1 to TRBJ1-1; D possibly corresponds to TRBD1 (5 bases). This CDR3 comprises 14 residues. V was clipped by 4 bases and J by 6 bases, with 18 bases between them. Germline V gene sequence: CDR1 SQVTM, CDR2 ANQGSEA.

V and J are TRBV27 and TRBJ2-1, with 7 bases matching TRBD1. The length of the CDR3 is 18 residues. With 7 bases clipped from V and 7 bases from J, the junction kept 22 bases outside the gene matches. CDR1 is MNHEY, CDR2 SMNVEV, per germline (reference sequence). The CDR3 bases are TGTGCCAGCAAAACCGAGAAAATAAGACAGGGATTCTCAAATGAGCAGTTCTTC. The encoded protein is CASKTEKIRQGFSNEQFF.

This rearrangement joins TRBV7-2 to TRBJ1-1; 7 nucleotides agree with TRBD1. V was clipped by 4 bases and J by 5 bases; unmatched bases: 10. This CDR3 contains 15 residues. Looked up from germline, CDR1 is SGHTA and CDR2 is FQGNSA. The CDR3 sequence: CASSSTTGYKTEAFF. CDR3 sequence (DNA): TGTGCCAGCAGCTCGACGACAGGGTATAAGACTGAAGCTTTCTTT.

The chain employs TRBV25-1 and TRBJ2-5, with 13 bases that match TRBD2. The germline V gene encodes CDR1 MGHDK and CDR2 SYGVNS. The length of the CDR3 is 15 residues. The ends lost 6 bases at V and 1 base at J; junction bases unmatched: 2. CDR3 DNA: TGTGCCAGCAGCGGACTAGCGGGAGTCCAAGAGACCCAGTACTTC. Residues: CASSGLAGVQETQYF. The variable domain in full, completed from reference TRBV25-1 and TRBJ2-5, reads EADIYQTPRYLVIGTGKKITLECSQTMGHDKMYWYQQDPGMELHLIHYSYGVNSTEKGDLSSESTVSRIRTEHFPLTLESARPSHTSQYLCASSGLAGVQETQYFGPGTRLLVL.

CDR3 sequence reads: CASSMRLRGPTGEAFF. CDR3 DNA sequence: TGTGCCAGTAGTATGAGGTTGCGGGGGCCGACGGGTGAAGCTTTCTTT. V usage is TRBV19 and J usage is TRBJ1-1, with D possibly matching TRBD1 (6 bases). With 3 bases removed from V and 7 bases from J, the gap between germline ends came to 21 bases. This CDR3 comprises 16 residues. CDR1 is LNHDA and CDR2 is SQIVND in the germline V gene (reference sequence).

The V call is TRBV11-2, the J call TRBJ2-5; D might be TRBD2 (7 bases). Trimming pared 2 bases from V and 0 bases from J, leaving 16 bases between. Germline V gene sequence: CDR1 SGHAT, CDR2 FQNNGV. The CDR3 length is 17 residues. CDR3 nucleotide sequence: TGTGCCAGCAGCTTAATCGGGGCGGGGGCCCACCAAGAGACCCAGTACTTC. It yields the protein CASSLIGAGAHQETQYF.

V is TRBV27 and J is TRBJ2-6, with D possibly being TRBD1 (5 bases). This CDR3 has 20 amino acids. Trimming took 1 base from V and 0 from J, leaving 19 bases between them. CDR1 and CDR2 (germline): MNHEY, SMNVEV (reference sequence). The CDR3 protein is CASSLFLPTDPYSGANVLTF. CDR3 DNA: TGTGCCAGCAGTTTATTCCTTCCGACAGACCCCTACTCTGGGGCCAACGTCCTGACTTTC. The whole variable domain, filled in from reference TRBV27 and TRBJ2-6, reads EAQVTQNPRYLITVTGKKLTVTCSQNMNHEYMSWYRQDPGLGLRQIYYSMNVEVTDKGDVPEGYKVSRKEKRNFPLILESPSPNQTSLYFCASSLFLPTDPYSGANVLTFGAGSRLTVL.

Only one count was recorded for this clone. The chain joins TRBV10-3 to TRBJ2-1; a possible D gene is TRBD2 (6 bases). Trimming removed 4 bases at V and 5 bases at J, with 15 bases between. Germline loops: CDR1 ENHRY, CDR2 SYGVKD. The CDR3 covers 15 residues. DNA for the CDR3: TGTGCCATCAGTGGTCGAGCGGAGGGAGACAATGAGCAGTTCTTC. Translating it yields CAISGRAEGDNEQFF.

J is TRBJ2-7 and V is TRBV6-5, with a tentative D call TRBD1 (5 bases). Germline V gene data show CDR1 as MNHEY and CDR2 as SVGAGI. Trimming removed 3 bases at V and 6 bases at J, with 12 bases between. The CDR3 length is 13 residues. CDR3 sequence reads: CASSYGAGSEQYF. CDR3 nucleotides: TGTGCCAGCAGTTATGGGGCAGGATCCGAGCAGTACTTC.

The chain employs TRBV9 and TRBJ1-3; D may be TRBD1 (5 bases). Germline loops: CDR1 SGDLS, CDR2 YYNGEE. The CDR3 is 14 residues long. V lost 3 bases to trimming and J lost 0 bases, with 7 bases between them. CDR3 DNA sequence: TGTGCCAGCAGCGCCAGGGACTCTGGAAACACCATATATTTT. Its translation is CASSARDSGNTIYF.